These T cell receptor beta chains were read from a single sample in a study of blood T cells in healthy people across ages. TCRdb reprocessed the 5' RACE reads via MiXCR and lists one record per CDR3 protein. Altogether more than 500,000 distinct CDR3 sequences are present, about 27% being singletons, with the ten largest covering approximately 3.6%. The same sample was also studied in work on T cells of mothers and their children.

What was sequenced was blood. Receptors originate from a boy aged 2-15 years in good health. Each CDR3 is given with its conserved first and last residue. Fields, in order: V gene, CDR3 protein.

v_gene: TRBV7-2; CDR3aa: CASSSHSGRPQETQYF
v_gene: TRBV29-1; CDR3aa: CSVAATGANVLTF
v_gene: TRBV7-2; CDR3aa: CASSSDGRYEQYF
v_gene: TRBV7-9; CDR3aa: CASSPQGGGYGYTF
v_gene: TRBV4-1; CDR3aa: CASSQLESWGKGETQYF
v_gene: TRBV12-3/TRBV12-4; CDR3aa: CASSLPSGGAADTQYF
v_gene: TRBV11-2; CDR3aa: CASSLSRNTQYF
v_gene: TRBV27; CDR3aa: CASSFLGSSPLHF
v_gene: TRBV20-1; CDR3aa: CSAKKGTTEAFF
v_gene: TRBV29-1; CDR3aa: CSVAWQLQETQYF
v_gene: TRBV10-3; CDR3aa: CAISDRFKGTDTQYF
v_gene: TRBV9; CDR3aa: CASSATSGAYEQYF
v_gene: TRBV14; CDR3aa: CASSLRTATYNEQFF
v_gene: TRBV12-3/TRBV12-4; CDR3aa: CASRGGDTDAFF
v_gene: TRBV29-1; CDR3aa: CSVRAGKNEKLFF
v_gene: TRBV7-9; CDR3aa: CASSLIGVGSPLHF
v_gene: TRBV9; CDR3aa: CASSVGSPDYGYTF